Shown below are 20 T cell receptor beta chains from a single sample sequenced in a study of molecular identifiers for immune sequencing clone quantification. TCRdb used MiXCR to reprocess the PCR reads, holding one entry per CDR3 protein. Counted here are approximately 630,000 distinct CDR3 sequences, around 25% occurring once; the ten biggest clones make up 0.78%. The source material was naive CD8+ T cells from blood, with Jurkat cell RNA spiked in. Subset noted: FACS-sorted CD8+CD4-CCR7+CD45RA+ naive T cells. The receptors shown here come from a human donor in good health. Some libraries in this study had Jurkat cell RNA spiked in.

There are a few counts of this clonotype. Since a much larger clone is just one base distant, this may be a read error. CDR3 DNA sequence: TGTGCCAGCGGCCTTAGCGGGAACGAGCAGTACTTC. Its translation is CASGLSGNEQYF. The chain combines TRBV5-5 with TRBJ2-7, with TRBD2 matching 8 bases. Germline CDR1 SGHKS, CDR2 YYEKEE (reference sequence). Trimming cost V 7 bases and J 5 bases; bases outside gene matches: 5. The CDR3 consists of 12 residues.

This clonotype was seen repeatedly, ten times or more. Here the CDR3 DNA reads TGTGCCAGCAGTGCGATTAACTCGACTAATGAAAAACTGTTTTTT. Translated: CASSAINSTNEKLFF. The chain employs TRBV25-1 and TRBJ1-4; D ambiguous. The CDR3 loop spans 15 amino acids. Trimming shortened V by 4 bases and J by 2 bases, and 11 bases separated the two germline ends. Germline V gene sequence: CDR1 MGHDK, CDR2 SYGVNS. The variable domain in full, completed from reference TRBV25-1 and TRBJ1-4, reads EADIYQTPRYLVIGTGKKITLECSQTMGHDKMYWYQQDPGMELHLIHYSYGVNSTEKGDLSSESTVSRIRTEHFPLTLESARPSHTSQYLCASSAINSTNEKLFFGSGTQLSVL.

This clonotype was seen repeatedly, ten times or more. The chain recombines TRBV5-5 with TRBJ2-7, with 9 bases that match TRBD1. Germline lookup yields CDR1 SGHKS and CDR2 YYEKEE (reference sequence). V trimming: 3 bases; J trimming: 4 bases; junction bases outside the gene matches: 8. The CDR3 covers 15 residues. The CDR3 region has the DNA TGTGCCAGCAGCTACCGGACAGGGGACGTATACGAGCAGTACTTC. Translating gives CASSYRTGDVYEQYF.

This chain joins TRBV4-1 and TRBJ2-5, with no clear D. V lost 1 base and J lost 2, with 14 bases in between. This CDR3 is 16 amino acids long. Per the germline V gene, CDR1 is MGHRA and CDR2 is YSYEKL. The CDR3 reads CASSQGASSGQETQYF. DNA of the CDR3: TGCGCCAGCAGCCAAGGGGCTAGTTCTGGGCAAGAGACCCAGTACTTC.

About this clonotype itself: A single base separates this from a much larger clone, so it may be a read error. The chain recombines TRBV7-8 with TRBJ2-1, with D possibly TRBD1 on 6 matching bases. Germline loops: CDR1 SGHVS, CDR2 FQNEAQ. V lost 3 bases and J lost 9, with 15 bases in between. This CDR3 is built from 14 residues. CDR3 sequence: CASSLVAGRGEQFF. CDR3 coding DNA: TGTGCCAGCAGCTTGGTGGCGGGCAGGGGTGAGCAGTTCTTC. Combining the CDR3 with reference TRBV7-8 and TRBJ2-1 gives the whole variable domain GAGVSQSPRYKVAKRGQDVALRCDPISGHVSLFWYQQALGQGPEFLTYFQNEAQLDKSGLPSDRFFAERPEGSVSTLKIQRTQQEDSAVYLCASSLVAGRGEQFFGPGTRLTVL.

J is TRBJ1-1 and V is TRBV4-1, with a tentative D call TRBD1 (5 bases). The CDR3 totals 13 residues. Germline values: CDR1 MGHRA, CDR2 YSYEKL. V was cut by 5 bases and J by 7 bases, with 14 bases left in between. The CDR3 sequence: CASSLKQDVEAFF. The CDR3 DNA follows: TGCGCCAGCAGCTTAAAACAGGACGTTGAAGCTTTCTTT.

This clonotype came up many times. The V call is TRBV6-6, the J call TRBJ2-7; D is ambiguous. Germline-derived CDR1 and CDR2 are MNHNY and SVGAGI (reference sequence). V was cut by 8 bases and J by 0 bases, with 11 bases left in between. The CDR3 runs 13 residues. The CDR3 DNA reads as TGTGCCAGCCAGGATACCAGCTCCTACGAGCAGTACTTC. Protein: CASQDTSSYEQYF.

This clonotype was recorded at least ten times. The chain recombines TRBV27 with TRBJ2-7; TRBD1 or TRBD2 may be the D gene (6 bases each). Germline CDR1 and CDR2: MNHEY and SMNVEV (reference sequence). V lost 8 bases to trimming and J lost 4 bases, with 21 bases between them. The CDR3 contains 15 residues. The CDR3 coding sequence is TGTGCCAGCGCCCCGGGGGCCATCATAAATTACGAGCAGTACTTC. Translation gives CASAPGAIINYEQYF.

Regarding this clonotype: This likely came from a read error, as a far larger clone is one base away. The conserved closing phenylalanine or tryptophan is absent in this CDR3, likely reflecting a read error. The rearrangement uses TRBV27 and TRBJ2-7; no reliable D call. Germline lookup yields CDR1 MNHEY and CDR2 SMNVEV (reference sequence). Deletions cut 2 bases from V and 2 bases from J, with 7 bases between. The CDR3 runs 13 residues. The CDR3 reads CASSLGTTYEQYS. For the CDR3, the DNA is TGTGCCAGCAGTTTAGGCACGACCTACGAGCAGTACTCC.

Remarks on this clonotype: A much larger clone sits a single nucleotide away, making a read error possible. In this CDR3 the conserved last residue, phenylalanine or tryptophan, is missing, so a read error is likely. The chain combines TRBV6-1 with TRBJ2-5, with 8 bases matching TRBD1. After removal of 4 bases from V and 4 bases from J, the junction contained 8 bases not matched to a gene. CDR1 and CDR2 (germline): MNHNS, SASEGT. CDR3 length: 15 residues. The CDR3 DNA reads TGTGCCAGCAGTGCCGACAGGGGTGAGGGAGAGACCCAGTACTCC. Translating gives CASSADRGEGETQYS.

This clonotype was counted ten times or more. The chain employs TRBV28 and TRBJ2-2, with 7 positions matching TRBD1. This CDR3 spans 15 amino acids. Unmatched junction bases numbered 3, after V lost 4 bases and J lost 1 base. Germline V gives CDR1 MDHEN, CDR2 SYDVKM. DNA for the CDR3: TGTGCCAGCAGTTACAGGGGCATGAACACCGGGGAGCTGTTTTTT. Translated, it gives CASSYRGMNTGELFF.

The V gene is TRBV12-3 or TRBV12-4, the J gene TRBJ2-5; TRBD2 aligns across 11 bases. With 6 bases clipped from V and 5 bases from J, the junction kept 8 bases outside the gene matches. CDR3 length equals 15 residues. CDR3 in amino acids: CASSLTSGIGETQYF. CDR3 coding DNA: TGTGCCAGCAGCCTGACTAGCGGGATCGGGGAGACCCAGTACTTC.

Regarding this clonotype: Being one base from a much bigger clone, this may be a read error. This CDR3 fails to terminate in the conserved phenylalanine or tryptophan, so it likely reflects a read error. The V gene is TRBV14, the J gene TRBJ2-7; D not resolved. This CDR3 has 12 amino acids. CDR1 is SGHDN and CDR2 is FVKESK in the germline V gene. Trimming shortened V by 1 base and J by 3 bases, and 4 bases separated the two germline ends. This CDR3 is CASSQGVYEQYL. The CDR3 DNA reads TGTGCCAGCAGCCAAGGGGTCTACGAGCAGTACCTC.

To note about this clonotype: At one end the junction does not follow the germline gene, possibly because of a read error. The CDR3 is CASCHGRGGEQYF. The CDR3 region has the DNA TGCGCCAGCTGCCACGGCCGGGGCGGCGAGCAGTACTTC. The chain employs TRBV4-3 and TRBJ2-7; D is perhaps TRBD1 or TRBD2 (5 bases each). Germline CDR1 and CDR2: LGHNA and YSLEER. CDR3 length: 13 amino acids.

This clonotype was picked up many times. The chain employs TRBV30 and TRBJ2-1; D is ambiguous. Germline CDR1 and CDR2: GTSNPN and SVGIG (reference sequence). The CDR3 runs 12 residues. Trimming cost V 2 bases and J 7 bases, with 9 bases left between them. The CDR3 spells CAWSQVGNEQFF. CDR3 in DNA: TGTGCCTGGAGTCAAGTGGGGAATGAGCAGTTCTTC.

In this sample, this clonotype turned up a few times. A much larger clone differs from this one at a single base, so this may be a read error. The chain uses TRBV6-5 and TRBJ2-3; D may be TRBD1 or TRBD2 (5 bases each). The CDR3 length is 15 residues. Germline lookup yields CDR1 MNHEY and CDR2 SVGAGI. The CDR3 region has the DNA TGTGCCGGCAGTTACTCGATATCCGGGACCGATCCGCAGTATTTT. Translating gives CAGSYSISGTDPQYF.

The chain carries TRBV29-1 and TRBJ1-1; 8 bases line up with TRBD1. The CDR3 loop spans 12 amino acids. The germline gives CDR1 SQVTM, CDR2 ANQGSEA. Trimming at V came to 6 bases and at J to 3 bases, leaving 3 bases not matched to a gene. The CDR3 reads CSVLTGDTEAFF. In DNA form, the CDR3 reads TGCAGCGTCCTGACAGGGGACACTGAAGCTTTCTTT.

This clonotype was seen many times. The chain joins TRBV7-9 to TRBJ1-3; D is unclear. The V gene's germline CDR1 is SEHNR and CDR2 FQNEAQ (reference sequence). The CDR3 length is 17 residues. V was trimmed by 1 base and J by 2 bases, leaving 15 bases between them. Written as DNA, the CDR3 is TGTGCCAGCAGCTTAGGAGTCTCAGGCCCTCCTGGAAACACCATATATTTT. It encodes CASSLGVSGPPGNTIYF.

This clonotype was found a few times. This chain uses TRBV27 with TRBJ2-7; 8 bases map to TRBD2. Unmatched junction bases numbered 6, after V lost 5 bases and J lost 6 bases. The length of the CDR3 is 13 residues. Germline V gene sequence: CDR1 MNHEY, CDR2 SMNVEV (reference sequence). CDR3 nucleotide sequence: TGTGCCAGCAGTACCCGGGGGGGTCGCGAGCAGTACTTC. Protein: CASSTRGGREQYF.

This sequence joins TRBV30 and TRBJ2-5, with D possibly matching TRBD2 (5 bases). Germline V gives CDR1 GTSNPN, CDR2 SVGIG (reference sequence). V lost 1 base, J lost 4 bases, and 13 bases lay in between. CDR3 size: 14 residues. The CDR3 nucleotides are TGTGCCTGGAGTGCCCACGGGGTCACAGAGACCCAGTACTTC. It encodes CAWSAHGVTETQYF.